The 2 T cell receptor beta chains below were found in one sample sequenced in a study of prognosis after radiotherapy for stage I lung cancer. With two-round multiplex PCR, TCR beta CDR3 sequences were amplified from genomic DNA. Amplification in first-round PCR relied on primers specific to each TRBV and TRBJ gene. TCRdb fed the multiplex PCR reads into MiXCR, producing one record per CDR3 protein. The sample contains about 51,000 distinct CDR3 sequences, approximately 35% of which appear only once. The input for sequencing was PBMCs, taken before or after stereotactic body radiation therapy (not recorded which). The origin of the receptors is a donor aged 50 or older with non-small cell lung cancer.

This clonotype occurred many times. This sequence joins TRBV5-1 and TRBJ1-1; the D gene is possibly TRBD1 (5 bases). The CDR3 has 13 residues. Trimming shortened V by 1 base and J by 7 bases, and 11 bases separated the two germline ends. Germline CDR1 reads SGHRS; CDR2 reads YFSETQ. The CDR3 here is CASSLPGGGEAFF. The CDR3 DNA follows: TGCGCCAGCAGCTTGCCTGGGGGAGGTGAAGCTTTCTTT. The variable domain in full, completed from reference TRBV5-1 and TRBJ1-1, reads KAGVTQTPRYLIKTRGQQVTLSCSPISGHRSVSWYQQTPGQGLQFLFEYFSETQRNKGNFPGRFSGRQFSNSRSEMNVSTLELGDSALYLCASSLPGGGEAFFGQGTRLTVV.

This clonotype came up many times. The V gene is TRBV6-2 or TRBV6-3, the J gene TRBJ2-1; 12 bases fit TRBD2. Unmatched junction bases numbered 6, after V lost 4 bases and J lost 5 bases. The CDR3 consists of 16 residues. CDR1 is MNHEY and CDR2 is SVGEGT in the germline V gene. The chain's CDR3 is CASSSPSGRANNEQFF. The CDR3 DNA is TGTGCCAGCAGTTCCCCTAGCGGGAGGGCAAACAATGAGCAGTTCTTC.